This entry describes one T cell receptor (beta chain). There is no known antigen for this receptor. The library was prepared using the immunoSEQ multiplex PCR assay. For the multiplex PCR, a mixture combining 60 forward primers for TCR Vbeta segments and 13 reverse primers for TCR Jbeta segments was used. Amplification of the CDR3 region of rearranged TCR beta genes was performed with a multiplex PCR assay on genomic DNA. The Illumina HiSeq System was used to sequence the amplified TCR beta libraries as 87-base-pair reads. In the source study's methods: In a later analysis, tens of millions of unique TCR beta chains were counted across the 650 to 750 repertoires, and roughly 11 million of these chains were shared by at least two donors. Raw reads were error-corrected and collapsed into unique sequences with a nearest-neighbor algorithm that merged closely related sequences to remove PCR and sequencing errors. To assign V, D and J gene segments, CDR3 sequences were aligned to IMGT reference sequences. For a sequence to be retained, a match of at least six nucleotides to both a V gene segment and a J gene segment was required. Rearrangements were classified as productive when the CDR3 lacked stop codons and remained in frame with V and J, and all other rearrangements were classified as non-productive. CDR3 was defined by IMGT convention, running from the second conserved V-encoded cysteine to the conserved J-encoded phenylalanine. The earlier analysis of some 580 of the donors excluded any sequence lacking an unambiguous match to a single V gene segment. An earlier analysis of 587 of the donors called V segments functional above 56.7% productive rearrangements and segregating when the between-donor standard deviation exceeded 5%. To diagnose cytomegalovirus status from the catalog of TCR beta chain sequences, a statistical classification framework was built. In a later analysis, TCR nucleotide sequences were compared against IMGT/GENE-DB human TR gene sequences so that V and J genes could be assigned. A later analysis assigned CDR3 sequences and most-parsimonious VDJ recombination scenarios with the TCRdist pipeline. In a later analysis, every TCR beta chain was defined by the combination of its CDR3 amino acid sequence and its V-gene family, and reads without a unique V-gene family were dropped. A later analysis removed roughly 590 highly shared, low-generation-probability nucleotide sequences to deal with suspected cross-contamination and a sequencing artifact. A later analysis calculated a clonal expansion index for each public chain from normalized within-repertoire ranks of inferred template counts. Generation probabilities in a later analysis came from a VDJ recombination model fitted to out-of-frame rearrangements, and those results were checked against IGoR. A later analysis scored TCR-TCR, TCR-HLA and TCR-CMV co-occurrence with hypergeometric tests, applying a repertoire-size bias correction to TCR pairs. In a later analysis, false discovery rates were estimated by permuting HLA or CMV assignments 20 times. In a later analysis, co-occurring TCRs were grouped with DBSCAN, and TCRdist sequence similarity was added when clustering was performed within HLA-allele-positive subsets. Co-occurrence clustering excluded repertoires with fewer than 30,000 or more than 120,000 public chains, plus five with anomalous nucleotide sharing. In its TCRdb copy, this immuneACCESS table keeps in-frame sequences only and misses some clones. Where compared with another copy, unresolved V genes explain less than half of these, and the others have no known cause. From that table come the V and J calls and clone size; the DNA was used to work out D and trimming. The sample table on file contains some 120,000 clones. About 2.2% of the sample is held by the ten biggest clonotypes.

The data belong to a study of cytomegalovirus exposure and HLA in healthy donors (dated 2017 in TCRdb). About the investigation overall: In an earlier analysis of under 750 of the donors, 250 to 350 Gb of sequence data and 95 million to 130 million unique TCR beta sequences from roughly 200 million T cells were reported. An early release that covered 640 HLA-typed donors contained approximately 300 gigabases of sequencing data and tens of millions of unique TCR sequences. The genetic ancestry cluster associated with self-reported Caucasian donors included 81% of the 398 genotyped donors. The study aimed to test whether cataloging public T cell receptors could reveal signatures of past pathogen exposure. Using immunosequencing, the study profiled T cell repertoires from 550 to 750 subjects and related those repertoires to cytomegalovirus serostatus. Besides the first cohort of more than 650 subjects, a separate validation cohort made up of 120 different subjects was used. To predict cytomegalovirus infection status, the study brought together high-throughput TCR immunosequencing, statistical association of individual TCRs with disease status, and machine learning. A later analysis re-analyzed previously published TCR beta repertoires from about 730 donors and added high-resolution HLA genotyping to study TCR occurrence patterns. In the later analysis, no new phenotypic data were used to find candidate immune exposures; instead, reliance was placed on TCR beta sequences and their occurrence across donors. To decide whether each TCR beta V gene segment behaved as functional or pseudogenic, an earlier analysis of some 600 of the donors relied on high-throughput TCR beta sequencing. Alongside the repertoire data, information on donor age, sex, ethnicity and CMV serostatus was compiled. A later genetic analysis used genome-wide SNP genotypes for about 55% of the 666 donors, treating that subset as a discovery cohort. All discovery cohort repertoires had been generated using a single sequencing platform. HLA typing covered class I and class II loci at four-digit resolution. Typing coverage differed by locus: A, B, C, DRB1 and DQB1 were typed in about 620-630 donors, DQA1 in about 510, DPA1 in 600 to 610, and DPB1 in 400 to 490. Four to six DR-DQ haplotypes were handled as single units for association and clustering, since linkage in the cohort was strong. Among a few hundred genotyped donors of the cohort, an average of about 240,000 unique TCR beta nucleotide sequences were sequenced per donor, 15% to 20% of them non-productive.

The CDR3, from cysteine to phenylalanine, totals 13 residues. Only the CDR3 DNA is retained, 39 bases long and in frame from the first base. Per the germline V gene, SGHDT is the CDR1 and YYEEEE is the CDR2. The junction shows trimming of 4 bases on V and 13 bases on J, plus 19 bases between the germline ends. The cohort comprised hundreds of healthy bone marrow donors. All cohort members were sampled while nominally healthy, although unrecorded immune exposures were likely present. The donor tested CMV seronegative and was one of the 352 seronegative cohort members. A peripheral blood sample was provided by each donor, and peripheral blood mononuclear cells were used for TCR beta sequencing. Genomic DNA extraction from the blood cell samples was performed with the Qiagen DNeasy Blood Extraction Kit. What the work shows at the level of the full study, not this receptor alone: A further reported finding was that TCR beta sequences accurately predicted the HLA-A and HLA-B alleles for most subjects in the first cohort. A later analysis found that most CMV-associated TCR beta chains appeared HLA-restricted, with HLA associations seemingly driven largely by CMV exposure. A few of the identified cytomegalovirus-associated TCR beta chains were confirmed in vitro to be specific for cytomegalovirus antigens. In a later analysis, HLA-associated TCR beta chains showed more clonal expansion and lower generation probabilities than non-associated chains that were equally common. In an earlier analysis of approximately 590 of the donors, most TCR beta V segments were observed in productive rearrangements about 87% or about 30% of the time, broadly matching IMGT annotations. Strong co-occurrence of HLA alleles, especially DR and DQ, made assigning TCR associations to individual alleles difficult. In a later genetic analysis, a missense DCLRE1C variant was associated with V-gene and J-gene trimming of TCR beta chains, and the association was replicated in an independent cohort. In this cohort, only TCR beta chains were sequenced, and detectable features were limited by the absence of alpha or paired-chain data. In a later analysis, TCR association rates were found to vary across HLA loci, with the most associated TCRs seen for DRB1 alleles and the fewest for HLA-C alleles. Seventeen rarely observed V segments, including chromosome 9 orphons, were excluded from the earlier analysis of a few hundred of the donors because counts were too low. Specific HLA alleles were associated with around 18,000 TCR beta sequences at a false discovery rate of 0.05 in a later analysis. Because some donors lacked HLA typing at each locus, the association tests relied only on the typed subset. Compared with the approximately 670-donor mean, donors in an Asian-associated ancestry cluster had fewer N-insertions in productive TCRs, according to a later genetic analysis. CMV serostatus was the only immune exposure information available for the cohort. Some IMGT-functional V segments, including TRBV6-2 and TRBV6-3, could not be told apart with the 87-base-pair reads, so those segments were excluded. While some public TCRs were present in many individuals, most TCR sequences turned up only very rarely across donors. Correlated functional status among segregating V segments might be attributable to linkage disequilibrium, but an unknown experimental factor could not be ruled out. Roughly uniform sequencing depth across donors was assumed in presence/absence analyses, although this assumption may not hold. The classifier was reported to diagnose cytomegalovirus status with high specificity and sensitivity in both the original and validation cohorts. A group of highly shared sequence variants was considered likely to be a technical artifact of the sequencing pipeline. According to a later analysis, parvovirus B19, influenza, CMV and Epstein-Barr virus appeared linked to several top co-occurrence clusters. According to the authors, the approach could potentially be generalized to other disease states and immunological phenotypes. The study listed approximately 160 TCR beta chains as associated with cytomegalovirus.

The V and J segments used are TRBV5-6 and TRBJ2-3; the D gene is perhaps TRBD1, from 5 matching bases. The material sequenced was PBMCs. The sequence was collected from a man aged 40-55 years in good health and CMV-seronegative. The nucleotide sequence is TGTGCCAGCAGCAGGGGCGGTATGTGGTCGGAGTATTTT. Translated, this is CASSRGGMWSEYF.